Listed below are T cell receptor beta chains from one sample, sequenced in a study of blood T cell repertoires in COVID-19. Generated by immunoSEQ multiplex PCR, the TCRdb table keeps only in-frame clones and is missing some. The table records over 100,000 clones, 80% of them present only once. The specimen was peripheral blood. Receptors were obtained from a man between 60 and 70 years old with active or convalescent COVID-19. The CDR3 runs from the conserved cysteine through the conserved F or W. D genes are given only for firm matches. Clone size is given for some rows only: seen once, a few or many times, or a class if the clone is expanded.

>TRBV7-2|NA|TRBD2|18|TRBJ2-2
CASSQGTSGREIVGELFF
TGTGCCAGCAGCCAAGGGACTAGCGGGAGGGAAATCGTCGGGGAGCTGTTTTTT
>TRBV7-9|NA|TRBD2|15|TRBJ2-1
CASSSGLAGAYEQFF
TGTGCCAGCAGCTCGGGACTAGCGGGAGCCTATGAGCAGTTCTTC
>TRBV11-3|once|TRBD2|19|TRBJ2-2
CASSSHLGTSGSPTGELFF
TGTGCCAGCAGCTCCCACCTCGGGACTAGCGGGAGTCCCACCGGGGAGCTGTTTTTT
>TRBV19|NA|NA|12|TRBJ2-1
CASKRGSNEQFF
TGTGCCAGTAAAAGGGGGAGTAATGAGCAGTTCTTC
>TRBV7-2|NA|NA|16|TRBJ2-7
CASSLEIGGISYEQYF
TGTGCCAGCAGCTTAGAGATAGGCGGGATCTCCTACGAGCAGTACTTC
>TRBV7-2|NA|TRBD1|14|TRBJ1-5
CASRSGTGDQPQHF
TGTGCCAGCAGATCCGGGACAGGGGATCAGCCCCAGCATTTT
>TRBV5-4|NA|TRBD1|13|TRBJ1-2
CASSNQGARGYTF
TGTGCCAGCAGTAATCAGGGGGCCCGCGGCTACACCTTC
>TRBV7-6|NA|TRBD2|15|TRBJ2-2
CAATPLAALTGELFF
TGTGCCGCAACACCCCTAGCGGCCCTTACCGGGGAGCTGTTTTTT
>TRBV4-2|NA|NA|15|TRBJ2-1
CASSQGGYSYNEQFF
TGTGCCAGCAGCCAAGGCGGGTACTCCTACAATGAGCAGTTCTTC
>TRBV19|NA|TRBD2|15|TRBJ2-5
CASSIARLAGETQYF
TGTGCCAGTAGTATAGCCCGGCTAGCGGGCGAGACCCAGTACTTC
>TRBV6-5|NA|NA|14|TRBJ2-7
CASSRQRASYEQYF
TGTGCCAGCTCCCGACAGAGAGCATCCTACGAGCAGTACTTC
>TRBV7-8|NA|NA|14|TRBJ2-3
CASSAQWGADTQYF
TGTGCCAGCAGCGCCCAGTGGGGGGCAGATACGCAGTATTTT
>TRBV30|NA|NA|13|TRBJ1-6
CAWTEQNHSPLHF
TGTGCCTGGACGGAACAGAATCATTCACCCCTCCACTTT
>TRBV19|NA|TRBD2|16|TRBJ2-7
CASSKGRTSGDYEQYF
TGTGCCAGTAGCAAGGGCCGGACTAGCGGGGACTACGAGCAGTACTTC
>TRBV7-2|NA|NA|14|TRBJ2-3
CASSLDQNTDTQYF
TGTGCCAGCAGCTTAGACCAGAACACAGATACGCAGTATTTT
>TRBV12-3/TRBV12-4|NA|NA|12|TRBJ2-5
CASSSGQETQYF
TGTGCCAGCAGTTCGGGCCAAGAGACCCAGTACTTC
>TRBV2|NA|TRBD2|14|TRBJ2-1
CASTTTSVYNEQFF
TGTGCCAGCACGACGACTAGCGTCTACAATGAGCAGTTCTTC
>TRBV4-3|NA|TRBD1|17|TRBJ2-7
CASSQDAYGTGSNEQYF
TGCGCCAGCAGCCAAGATGCTTATGGGACAGGGAGCAACGAGCAGTACTTC
>TRBV6-2/TRBV6-3|NA|NA|16|TRBJ1-5
CASSPFLQAYNQPQHF
TGTGCCAGCAGCCCCTTCCTTCAGGCTTACAATCAGCCCCAGCATTTT
>TRBV5-1|NA|NA|14|TRBJ2-3
CASTLGVSVDTQYF
TGCGCCAGCACCTTGGGGGTTAGCGTAGATACGCAGTATTTT
>TRBV19|NA|NA|12|TRBJ2-7
CASSISGLEQYF
TGTGCCAGTAGTATCTCAGGTTTAGAGCAGTACTTC
>TRBV6-5|NA|NA|13|TRBJ2-5
CASSEKGGETQYF
TGTGCCAGCAGCGAGAAGGGCGGGGAGACCCAGTACTTC
>TRBV28|NA|NA|13|TRBJ1-5
CASSFGGNQPQHF
TGTGCCAGCAGTTTCGGTGGCAATCAGCCCCAGCATTTT
>TRBV5-4|NA|TRBD1|15|TRBJ2-3
CASSLEQGAFSTQYF
TGTGCCAGCAGCTTGGAACAGGGGGCGTTCAGTACGCAGTATTTT
>TRBV7-2|NA|TRBD2|16|TRBJ2-1
CASSTASGLRDNEQFF
TGTGCCAGCAGCACAGCTAGCGGGCTAAGGGACAATGAGCAGTTCTTC
>TRBV5-4|NA|NA|14|TRBJ1-1
CASSLGRSLVEAFF
TGTGCCAGCAGCTTGGGGAGGTCTCTAGTTGAAGCTTTCTTT
>TRBV6-1|many|NA|13|TRBJ2-7
CASSEIVVSEQYF
TGTGCCAGCAGTGAAATAGTTGTGAGTGAGCAGTACTTC
>TRBV28|NA|TRBD1|16|TRBJ2-7
CASSSPPGTGGYEQYF
TGTGCCAGCAGTTCACCCCCCGGGACAGGCGGCTACGAGCAGTACTTC
>TRBV7-7|NA|NA|13|TRBJ2-1
CASSSRGINEQFF
TGTGCCAGCAGCTCCCGGGGTATAAATGAGCAGTTCTTC
>TRBV7-9|NA|NA|15|TRBJ2-3
CASSWARGLTDTQYF
TGTGCCAGCAGCTGGGCGCGGGGCCTCACAGATACGCAGTATTTT
>TRBV3-1/TRBV3-2|NA|NA|13|TRBJ1-3
CASSGEAGNTIYF
TGTGCCAGCAGCGGTGAGGCTGGAAACACCATATATTTT
>TRBV29-1|few|TRBD1|12|TRBJ1-2
CSVGQGAFGYTF
TGCAGCGTTGGACAGGGTGCATTTGGCTACACCTTC
>TRBV7-3|NA|NA|15|TRBJ2-2
CASSPRGPNTGELFF
TGTGCCAGCAGCCCGCGGGGACCGAACACCGGGGAGCTGTTTTTT
>TRBV7-2|once|TRBD1|15|TRBJ1-2
CASSQGQGGTYGYTF
TGTGCCAGCAGCCAGGGACAGGGGGGAACCTATGGCTACACCTTC
>TRBV3-1/TRBV3-2|once|TRBD1|15|TRBJ2-7
CASSQGGQGSYEQYF
TGTGCCAGCAGCCAGGGCGGACAGGGTTCCTACGAGCAGTACTTC
>TRBV11-3|NA|TRBD2|17|TRBJ2-1
CASSSPSGTSGRGEQFF
TGTGCCAGCAGCTCCCCCTCCGGGACTAGCGGGAGGGGCGAGCAGTTCTTC
>TRBV7-2|once|NA|17|TRBJ1-1
CASSLVRGLIMNTEAFF
TGTGCCAGCAGCTTAGTGCGGGGGCTGATCATGAACACTGAAGCTTTCTTT
>TRBV9|few|TRBD2|17|TRBJ2-2
CASSGGILGGFTGELFF
TGTGCCAGCAGCGGGGGCATACTGGGAGGGTTCACCGGGGAGCTGTTTTTT
>TRBV28|NA|TRBD2|14|TRBJ2-7
CASDTGGSAYEQYF
TGTGCCAGCGACACGGGGGGAAGCGCCTACGAGCAGTACTTC
>TRBV3-1/TRBV3-2|NA|TRBD1|16|TRBJ2-7
CASSQARTGAVYEQYF
TGTGCCAGCAGCCAAGCTCGGACAGGTGCCGTCTACGAGCAGTACTTC
>TRBV5-1|once|NA|15|TRBJ1-4
CASSLGDRSNEKLFF
TGCGCCAGCAGCTTGGGTGACAGGAGTAATGAAAAACTGTTTTTT
>TRBV5-6|NA|NA|14|TRBJ1-4
CASSFFGGEGSMFF
TGTGCCAGCAGCTTCTTCGGAGGGGAGGGTTCAATGTTTTTT
>TRBV5-1|NA|TRBD1|12|TRBJ2-7
CASSPGGTGGYF
TGCGCCAGCAGCCCCGGCGGGACAGGAGGCTACTTC
>TRBV7-2|NA|NA|15|TRBJ2-3
CASSPPGLHTDTQYF
TGTGCCAGCAGCCCGCCGGGACTCCACACAGATACGCAGTATTTT
>TRBV2|NA|TRBD2|14|TRBJ2-7
CASRDSGSSYEQYF
TGTGCCAGCAGGGATAGCGGGAGCTCCTACGAGCAGTACTTC
>TRBV7-8|few|NA|13|TRBJ1-1
CASSLASTGEAFF
TGTGCCAGCAGCTTAGCCAGTACAGGGGAAGCTTTCTTT
>TRBV9|NA|NA|16|TRBJ2-2
CASSVAPGPNTGELFF
TGTGCCAGCAGCGTAGCCCCAGGCCCGAACACCGGGGAGCTGTTTTTT
>TRBV15|once|NA|15|TRBJ1-3
CATSRDTGDGNTIYF
TGTGCCACCAGCAGAGATACGGGGGACGGAAACACCATATATTTT
>TRBV7-2|few|NA|14|TRBJ2-7
CASSLVGPPGVQYF
TGTGCCAGCAGCTTAGTCGGCCCCCCGGGTGTGCAGTACTTC
>TRBV3-1/TRBV3-2|NA|NA|14|TRBJ1-5
CASSQAYSNQPQHF
TGTGCCAGCAGCCAAGCCTATAGCAATCAGCCCCAGCATTTT
>TRBV2|NA|NA|16|TRBJ2-2
CASSERTHGRTGELFF
TGTGCCAGCAGTGAACGGACACACGGAAGGACCGGGGAGCTGTTTTTT
>TRBV28|once|TRBD1|16|TRBJ1-2
CASRLFGAGQGNGYTF
TGTGCCAGCAGGCTTTTCGGAGCCGGACAGGGTAATGGCTACACCTTC
>TRBV7-9|NA|NA|13|TRBJ2-2
CASKGGGTGELFF
TGTGCCAGCAAGGGAGGGGGCACCGGGGAGCTGTTTTTT
>TRBV18|NA|NA|15|TRBJ1-1
CASSPNFQQGAEAFF
TGTGCCAGCTCACCCAACTTCCAGCAGGGTGCTGAAGCTTTCTTT
>TRBV7-3|NA|NA|14|TRBJ2-5
CASSLRGGTETQYF
TGTGCCAGCAGCTTAAGGGGGGGCACGGAGACCCAGTACTTC
>TRBV10-3|few|NA|14|TRBJ2-7
CAIRSGTNSYEQYF
TGTGCCATCAGATCCGGGACAAACTCCTACGAGCAGTACTTC
>TRBV4-3|NA|TRBD1|15|TRBJ1-2
CASSQERQGGYGYTF
TGCGCCAGCAGCCAAGAACGACAGGGTGGCTATGGCTACACCTTC
>TRBV7-2|NA|TRBD1|13|TRBJ2-4
CASSRQGKNIQYF
TGTGCCAGCAGCCGACAGGGGAAAAACATTCAGTACTTC
>TRBV4-3|NA|TRBD1|12|TRBJ1-6
CASSQGGQGLHF
TGCGCCAGCAGCCAAGGCGGACAGGGTCTCCACTTT